Below are 27 T cell receptor beta chains sequenced from a single sample in a study of beta chain features in type 1 diabetes (dated by TCRdb to 2016 to 2018). Library method: the immunoSEQ multiplex PCR assay. All of the isolated RNA was reverse transcribed with the High Capacity cDNA Reverse Transcription Kit, so expressed TCRB transcripts were sequenced. TCRdb mirrors the immuneACCESS table, restricted to in-frame sequences. Some clones are absent from its copies; in checked studies, under half trace to an unresolved V gene, and the reason for the others is unknown. Within this sample are approximately 300,000 clones, with approximately 11% of them counted one time only. The ten largest clones represent roughly 0.016% of the sample. Material for sequencing was naive CD4+ T cells from blood. The cell subset or site label for this specimen denotes: true naive CD4+ T cells. Receptors originate from a woman younger than 45 in good health.

The chain recombines TRBV10-3 with TRBJ2-7, with 7 bases matching TRBD2. The CDR3 has 16 residues. V trimming: 3 bases; J trimming: 6 bases; junction bases outside the gene matches: 14. CDR1 and CDR2 (germline): ENHRY, SYGVKD. The CDR3 sequence: CAISEWGEGVPAEQYF. CDR3 coding DNA: TGTGCCATCAGTGAATGGGGGGAGGGAGTCCCCGCCGAGCAGTACTTC.

CDR3 sequence: CASSPSTAGDEQYF. CDR3 DNA sequence: TGTGCCAGCAGCCCTTCTACAGCGGGCGACGAGCAGTACTTC. This chain links TRBV6-5 with TRBJ2-7; perhaps TRBD2 as D (6 bases). This CDR3 spans 14 amino acids. Germline V gene sequence: CDR1 MNHEY, CDR2 SVGAGI. The V gene lost 6 bases and the J gene lost 5 bases, with 17 bases spanning the gap.

The chain is built from TRBV18 and TRBJ1-5; 8 nucleotides line up with TRBD1. Germline V lookup: CDR1 KGHSH, CDR2 LQKENI. V lost 3 bases, J lost 5 bases, and 3 bases stayed unmatched. CDR3 length: 14 residues. CDR3 residues: CASSPGQGHQPQHF. As DNA, the CDR3 is TGTGCCAGCTCACCTGGACAGGGCCATCAGCCCCAGCATTTT.

This clone was counted only a few times. V gene TRBV28 combines with J gene TRBJ2-5, with D tentatively TRBD2 (6 bases). This CDR3 has 17 residues. Trimming took off 4 bases at V and 0 bases at J, with 18 bases between the two ends. Germline CDR1 reads MDHEN; CDR2 reads SYDVKM. CDR3 bases: TGTGCCAGCAGTTCCCGACTAGATTTGGGGTACCAAGAGACCCAGTACTTC. Protein: CASSSRLDLGYQETQYF.

J is TRBJ1-1 and V is TRBV28; unclear D gene. The CDR3 consists of 16 residues. V was clipped by 8 bases and J by 4 bases, with 23 bases between them. Germline V gene lookup returns CDR1 MDHEN and CDR2 SYDVKM. CDR3 loop: CASLEQWARRFTEAFF. DNA for the CDR3: TGTGCCAGCCTTGAGCAGTGGGCGAGGAGGTTCACTGAAGCTTTCTTT.

The rearrangement uses TRBV4-1 and TRBJ1-4; 8 bases are shared with TRBD1. CDR3 length: 14 amino acids. The germline gives CDR1 MGHRA, CDR2 YSYEKL. Unmatched junction bases numbered 0, after V lost 2 bases and J lost 4 bases. CDR3 bases: TGCGCCAGCAGCCAAACAGGGGGTAATGAAAAACTGTTTTTT. As protein: CASSQTGGNEKLFF.

This clone turned up a few times. V gene TRBV28 combines with J gene TRBJ1-2; tentative D call: TRBD1 (6 bases). The length of the CDR3 is 13 residues. V shed 6 bases and J shed 2 bases, with 10 bases lying between them. The germline gives CDR1 MDHEN, CDR2 SYDVKM. The CDR3, as DNA: TGTGCCAGCAGGGTGGACAGCAACTATGGCTACACCTTC. This translates into CASRVDSNYGYTF.

This rearrangement joins TRBV16 to TRBJ2-5, with D possibly being TRBD1 (5 bases). This CDR3 contains 15 residues. Trimming shortened V by 1 base and J by 5 bases, and 14 bases separated the two germline ends. Germline CDR1 and CDR2: KGHSY and FQNENV. CDR3 in amino acids: CASSQYPDRTETQYF. The DNA for the CDR3 is TGTGCCAGCAGCCAATACCCCGACAGAACGGAGACCCAGTACTTC.

The chain recombines TRBV6-6 with TRBJ1-1; D call uncertain. V was clipped by 7 bases and J by 2 bases, with 5 bases between them. Looked up from germline, CDR1 is MNHNY and CDR2 is SVGAGI (reference sequence). The CDR3 loop spans 11 amino acids. The chain's CDR3 is CASNINTEAFF. The CDR3 bases are TGTGCCAGCAATATTAACACTGAAGCTTTCTTT.

This clone has just a few counts. V and J are TRBV9 and TRBJ2-3, with 8 bases lining up with TRBD1. This CDR3 is built from 13 residues. The V segment lost 7 bases and the J segment 4 bases; nucleotides outside the gene matches: 5. CDR1 and CDR2 (germline): SGDLS, YYNGEE. The DNA of the CDR3 is TGTGCCAGCCGCGGGACAGGTGCAGATACGCAGTATTTT. This codes for CASRGTGADTQYF.

The CDR3 region is CAWSRGGSHNEQFF. CDR3 nucleotide sequence: TGTGCCTGGAGCCGGGGGGGGAGCCACAATGAGCAGTTCTTC. This sequence joins TRBV30 and TRBJ2-1; 8 positions match TRBD2. The CDR3 runs 14 residues. Germline lookup yields CDR1 GTSNPN and CDR2 SVGIG (reference sequence). Unmatched junction bases numbered 6, after V lost 3 bases and J lost 5 bases.

This rearrangement joins TRBV19 to TRBJ2-1, with 10 nucleotides matching TRBD2. Germline CDR1 is LNHDA and CDR2 is SQIVND (reference sequence). This CDR3 contains 17 residues. The trim removed 6 bases at V and 6 bases at J, leaving 14 bases unmatched. CDR3 in amino acids: CASRNTIGLADGNEQFF. The CDR3 bases are TGTGCCAGTAGGAACACGATAGGACTAGCGGACGGCAATGAGCAGTTCTTC.

This clone was seen more than once but under ten times. The V gene is TRBV6-5, the J gene TRBJ2-2; tentative D call: TRBD2 (5 bases). Germline assignment: CDR1 MNHEY and CDR2 SVGAGI. V dropped 0 bases and J dropped 6 bases, with 14 bases sitting between them. This CDR3 contains 16 residues. The CDR3 DNA sequence: TGTGCCAGCAGTTACTCGTACGGGGTGGCGGCCGGGGAGCTGTTTTTT. This codes for CASSYSYGVAAGELFF.

In its sample, this clone was seen a few times. This rearrangement joins TRBV2 to TRBJ1-5; possibly TRBD1 for D (6 bases). CDR3 length: 15 amino acids. The ends were cut back, 3 bases at V and 7 bases at J, with 16 bases in the middle. CDR1 SNHLY and CDR2 FYNNEI come from the germline V gene. CDR3 coding DNA: TGTGCCAGCAGTGAGGAGCAGGCGAGGGGGCAGCCCCAGCATTTT. This sequence encodes CASSEEQARGQPQHF.

The gene calls are TRBV28 and TRBJ1-1; TRBD1 matches at 9 bases. The CDR3 loop spans 15 amino acids. The V and J ends lost 1 base and 5 bases, in that order; junction bases with no gene match: 5. Germline lookup yields CDR1 MDHEN and CDR2 SYDVKM. The CDR3 sequence: CASSLSQGALTEAFF. CDR3 coding DNA: TGTGCCAGCAGTTTATCACAGGGGGCCCTAACTGAAGCTTTCTTT.

J is TRBJ1-2 and V is TRBV6-5; TRBD1 might be the D (5 bases). With 8 bases removed from V and 2 bases from J, the gap between germline ends came to 6 bases. This CDR3 has 11 residues. Germline V gene lookup returns CDR1 MNHEY and CDR2 SVGAGI. The CDR3 loop reads CASGGNYGYTF. CDR3 coding DNA: TGTGCCAGCGGGGGGAACTATGGCTACACCTTC.

The sample holds a few counts of this clone. This CDR3 is CSVGLAAYEQYF. DNA for the CDR3: TGCAGCGTTGGGCTAGCGGCCTACGAGCAGTACTTC. The chain employs TRBV29-1 and TRBJ2-7; 7 bases line up with TRBD2. The J segment lost 2 bases and the V segment lost 4 bases, leaving 2 bases of the junction unmatched. Germline V gene lookup returns CDR1 SQVTM and CDR2 ANQGSEA. CDR3 length: 12 residues.

The chain joins TRBV14 to TRBJ2-5; D is perhaps TRBD2 (6 bases). The length of the CDR3 is 14 residues. The V gene's germline CDR1 is SGHDN and CDR2 FVKESK. V lost 5 bases to trimming and J lost 2 bases, with 12 bases between them. In DNA, the CDR3 is TGTGCCAGCAGCGAGCTGGGGGGACAAGAGACCCAGTACTTC. Translated: CASSELGGQETQYF.

The chain recombines TRBV18 with TRBJ2-5; TRBD1 might be the D (6 bases). CDR1 and CDR2 from the germline V gene are KGHSH and LQKENI. V lost 2 bases and J 3 bases, leaving 10 bases between the germline ends. The CDR3 is made up of 14 amino acids. The CDR3 nucleotides are TGTGCCAGCTCACCATCGGACAGAGAAGAGACCCAGTACTTC. It encodes CASSPSDREETQYF. Full variable domain (remainder filled in from reference TRBV18 and TRBJ2-5): NAGVMQNPRHLVRRRGQEARLRCSPMKGHSHVYWYRQLPEEGLKFMVYLQKENIIDESGMPKERFSAEFPKEGPSILRIQQVVRGDSAAYFCASSPSDREETQYFGPGTRLLVL.

The chain uses TRBV19 and TRBJ2-5, with 9 bases fitting TRBD1. This CDR3 region has 15 residues. The germline CDR1 and CDR2 sequences are LNHDA and SQIVND (reference sequence). V shed 4 bases and J 5 bases; nucleotides not matched to a gene: 8. CDR3: CASSKVTGGGETQYF. CDR3 DNA sequence: TGTGCCAGTAGTAAAGTTACAGGGGGCGGTGAGACCCAGTACTTC. Drawing the rest from reference TRBV19 and TRBJ2-5, the complete variable domain is DGGITQSPKYLFRKEGQNVTLSCEQNLNHDAMYWYRQDPGQGLRLIYYSQIVNDFQKGDIAEGYSVSREKKESFPLTVTSAQKNPTAFYLCASSKVTGGGETQYFGPGTRLLVL.

This clone was seen a few times. The chain has TRBV13 and TRBJ2-5; 7 bases map to TRBD1. Per the germline V gene, CDR1 is PRHDT and CDR2 is FYEKMQ (reference sequence). The CDR3 totals 15 residues. Trimming took 2 bases from V and 4 from J; bases not matched to a gene: 7. CDR3 sequence: CASSLTGAPSETQYF. The CDR3 nucleotides are TGTGCCAGCAGCTTAACAGGGGCACCGTCAGAGACCCAGTACTTC.

The chain joins TRBV4-3 to TRBJ1-5; unclear D gene. The CDR3 sequence is 13 residues long. V was shortened by 3 bases and J by 6 bases, with 9 bases between the two germline ends. Germline assignment: CDR1 LGHNA and CDR2 YSLEER. The CDR3 coding sequence is TGCGCCAGCAGCCAGAGAGAGGGTCAGCCCCAGCATTTT. Translated: CASSQREGQPQHF.

V usage is TRBV4-2 and J usage is TRBJ2-5, with TRBD2 identical over 11 bases. The CDR3 has 16 amino acids. Germline trimming cut 0 bases from V and 5 bases from J; bases unmatched to any gene: 5. Germline CDR1 and CDR2: LGHNA and YNFKEQ. CDR3 region: CASSQELAGGLETQYF. CDR3 in DNA: TGTGCCAGCAGCCAAGAATTAGCGGGAGGGTTGGAGACCCAGTACTTC.

This clone was counted a few times. The chain joins TRBV7-3 to TRBJ2-1; D is perhaps TRBD2 (6 bases). Germline CDR1 and CDR2: SGHTA and FQGTGA. The CDR3 spans 14 residues. Trimming stripped 5 bases from V and 5 bases from J, with 13 bases between. This chain's CDR3 is CASSLTGTHNEQFF. CDR3 coding DNA: TGTGCCAGCAGCCTCACCGGGACTCACAATGAGCAGTTCTTC.

The chain has TRBV9 and TRBJ2-2; D is perhaps TRBD2 (5 bases). V was shortened by 6 bases and J by 1 base, with 13 bases between the two germline ends. Germline values: CDR1 SGDLS, CDR2 YYNGEE. This CDR3 spans 15 amino acids. CDR3 coding DNA: TGTGCCAGCACCCTCGGGAATTTGAACACCGGGGAGCTGTTTTTT. Amino acids: CASTLGNLNTGELFF.

The gene calls are TRBV19 and TRBJ1-1; D possibly corresponds to TRBD1 (6 bases). The CDR3 has 13 amino acids. Per germline, CDR1 LNHDA and CDR2 SQIVND (reference sequence). V lost 3 bases and J 8 bases, leaving 13 bases between the germline ends. DNA for the CDR3: TGTGCCAGTAGTATCCGACAGGCTGGCGAAGCTTTCTTT. Translating it yields CASSIRQAGEAFF. The whole variable domain, remainder taken from reference TRBV19 and TRBJ1-1, is DGGITQSPKYLFRKEGQNVTLSCEQNLNHDAMYWYRQDPGQGLRLIYYSQIVNDFQKGDIAEGYSVSREKKESFPLTVTSAQKNPTAFYLCASSIRQAGEAFFGQGTRLTVV.

The gene calls are TRBV2 and TRBJ1-1; weak D call: TRBD1 (5 bases). In germline, CDR1 is SNHLY, CDR2 FYNNEI. The V and J ends lost 7 bases and 1 base respectively, with 16 bases between them. The CDR3 loop spans 15 amino acids. CDR3 nucleotides: TGTGCCAGCACCTTCGGCGGGGCGGCGAACACTGAAGCTTTCTTT. Amino acids: CASTFGGAANTEAFF.